The entry below gives a single T cell receptor beta chain sequence along with its context. Its target is unknown. Looked up from germline, CDR1 is LGHNA and CDR2 is YSLEER. CDR3 length: 19 amino acids. Losses at the gene ends were 0 bases for V and 2 bases for J; bases not matched to a gene: 12. This record belongs to a study of T cell responses to AZD1222 COVID-19 vaccine. Study-level points and caveats: Compared with day 0, the breadth and depth of the Spike-specific TCR repertoire rose significantly after two doses of AZD1222. Close to half of spike-specific TCRs reportedly recognize unmutated variant regions.

This table comes from immunoSEQ multiplex PCR, and its TCRdb copy is limited to in-frame clones, with some not included. The sample holds tens of thousands of clones; approximately 91% are singletons and the top ten take 22%. Material: peripheral blood, obtained on day 0 of AZD1222 vaccination. The chain links TRBV4-3 to TRBJ2-3; 9 nucleotides agree with TRBD1. This sequence was found in an adult in good health. The CDR3 coding sequence is TGCGCCAGCAGCCAAGAGGCGGGTTATAGGACAGGGGTCACAGATACGCAGTATTTT. Its translation is CASSQEAGYRTGVTDTQYF.